This T cell receptor (beta chain) was retrieved from a study of shared clonotypes between healthy human individuals (dated by TCRdb to about 2020). Background on the whole study: A couple of women and a few men aged 18 to 49 years were included in the cohort. Blood TCR repertoires of about five healthy adults were deeply sequenced to estimate repertoire size and the extent of clonotype sharing between individuals. Different laboratories and diverse techniques were used to prepare libraries and sequence TCR repertoires, to increase sequencing depth and limit assay-specific biases. Between about 0.94 and 8.9 billion PBMCs per donor were obtained by leukapheresis.

CDR1 LNHDA and CDR2 SQIVND were looked up in the germline V gene (reference sequence). V is pared back by 4 bases and J by 3 bases, with 24 bases lying between the germline termini. The cysteine opens and the phenylalanine closes a CDR3 of 19 amino acids. Just CDR3 DNA is preserved here, 57 bases in frame from base 1. TCR CDR3 regions were amplified from genomic DNA by multiplex PCR using the deep immunoSEQ assay. Extracted genomic DNA from each cell subset was distributed evenly across all wells of several immunoSEQ 96-well plates, and each plate was treated as a replicate. For unsorted PBMC, around 310 ng of genomic DNA, equivalent to about 30,000 T cell genomes, went into each replicate PCR. Ten immunoSEQ deep assay plates were used to sequence the unsorted PBMC genomic DNA. Purified libraries were quantified with a Qubit 3.0 fluorometer, sized on a Bioanalyzer 2100, and re-quantified with the KAPA Library Quantification kit. Every immunoSEQ 96-well plate was sequenced on a separate single-read 150-cycle Illumina NextSeq 550 flow cell. Per the source publication's procedure: Because only junctional sequences without quality scores were contained in the immunoSEQ output, filtering matching that applied to full-length reads could not be performed. Sequences were annotated with PyIR, a Python wrapper for IgBLAST v1.9, and V/J genes and CDR3 were assigned using IMGT germline references. Any read was removed if the V/J assignment was weak (E-value above 1e-6), the CDR3 was missing, or the read contained stop codons, out-of-frame junctions, or ambiguous translated residues. V3J clonotypes were defined as sequences sharing the same inferred V gene, J gene, and CDR3 amino acid sequence. The percentage overlap between two repertoires was calculated by dividing the number of shared unique clonotypes by the size of the smaller repertoire. RTK rarefaction, the Chao1 estimator, and Recon v2.1 estimates of unobserved clonotypes were used to assess repertoire richness. Not all clones reach the TCRdb copy of this immuneACCESS table, which keeps in-frame sequences only. Checked studies attribute under half of the gap to unresolved V genes and leave the rest unexplained. That table furnishes V, J and clone size, whereas the DNA furnished D and trimming. Recorded for this sample are about 460,000 clones; approximately 71% of them occurred a single time. Of the sample, around 12% falls within the top ten clones.

What the authors observed across the whole study: Sampling was limited to blood, and TCR repertoires in tissue likely differ from TCR repertoires in blood. Pairwise subsampling led to the expectation that sequencing depth would affect the degree of clonotype sharing among donors. Because the study included a small number of donors, the genetic and exposure-history diversity represented was limited.

This clone showed up just once. The antigen it binds to is not known. The input lacks base qualities; no much larger clone sits a single base away. The donors were healthy, HIV-negative adults who had no recently reported acute infections or vaccinations. Only Caucasian adults living in Nashville, Tennessee, USA were represented among the donors. For unsorted samples, 75 million to 90 million PBMCs were counted and genomic DNA was extracted with the QIAamp DNA Blood Mini kit. After blood collection by leukapheresis, PBMCs were isolated using Ficoll-Histopaque density gradient centrifugation and then cryopreserved in the vapor phase of liquid nitrogen.

The receptor chain draws on TRBV19 and TRBJ1-4; tentative D gene TRBD1, with 5 bases matching. What was sequenced was PBMCs. This receptor was identified in a woman between 40 and 55 years old in good health. Some clones in this sample may be carry-over from other donors' samples. The CDR3 here reads CASSRGSNRPSGANEKLFF. In nucleotides, the sequence is TGTGCCAGTAGTAGGGGGTCCAACCGCCCGTCGGGTGCTAATGAAAAACTGTTTTTT.